Shown below are 15 T cell receptor beta chains from a single sample sequenced in a study of T cell responses to AZD1222 COVID-19 vaccine. The assay was immunoSEQ multiplex PCR, and TCRdb's table has in-frame clones only and misses some. The sample carries 150,000 to 200,000 clones, roughly nine tenths recorded once. This specimen was peripheral blood, taken 28 days after the second AZD1222 dose. The receptor source for this set is an adult who received the AZD1222 COVID-19 vaccine.

The rearrangement joins TRBV19 to TRBJ2-7; no clear D. Deletions cut 3 bases from V and 2 bases from J, with 8 bases between. Germline V gene sequence: CDR1 LNHDA, CDR2 SQIVND (reference sequence). The CDR3 consists of 13 residues. For the CDR3, the DNA is TGTGCCAGTAGTATCGGCGGAACCTACGAGCAGTACTTC. This sequence encodes CASSIGGTYEQYF.

The rearrangement uses TRBV2 and TRBJ2-1, with TRBD2 matching 8 bases. Germline loops: CDR1 SNHLY, CDR2 FYNNEI. This CDR3 region has 15 residues. The V and J ends lost 3 bases and 6 bases, in that order; junction bases with no gene match: 7. CDR3 DNA: TGTGCCAGCAGTGATACCGGGACTAGTGGCAATGAGCAGTTCTTC. Amino acids: CASSDTGTSGNEQFF. Looking up the rest from reference TRBV2 and TRBJ2-1 gives the full variable domain: EPEVTQTPSHQVTQMGQEVILRCVPISNHLYFYWYRQILGQKVEFLVSFYNNEISEKSEIFDDQFSVERPDGSNFTLKIRSTKLEDSAMYFCASSDTGTSGNEQFFGPGTRLTVL.

This chain connects TRBV2 to TRBJ2-7; D unclear. CDR1 is SNHLY and CDR2 is FYNNEI in the germline V gene. V lost 4 bases and J 3 bases, leaving 7 bases between the germline ends. CDR3 length equals 12 residues. In nucleotides, the CDR3 is TGTGCCAGCAGTGTTCAGAGCTACGAGCAGTACTTC. Amino acid sequence: CASSVQSYEQYF.

The chain is built from TRBV18 and TRBJ2-3; D is possibly TRBD1 or TRBD2 (5 bases each). The CDR3 is 14 residues long. V lost 3 bases, J lost 4 bases, and 11 bases lay in between. Germline CDR1 and CDR2: KGHSH and LQKENI. The CDR3 nucleotides read TGTGCCAGCTCACCGGTTGAGGGGTCAGATACGCAGTATTTT. As protein: CASSPVEGSDTQYF.

V usage is TRBV6-2 or TRBV6-3 and J usage is TRBJ1-1; 9 nucleotides agree with TRBD1. Trimming took 3 bases from V and 6 from J; bases not matched to a gene: 2. The CDR3 consists of 13 residues. Germline lookup yields CDR1 MNHEY and CDR2 SVGEGT. The DNA of the CDR3 is TGTGCCAGCAGTTATGGACAGGGGCCTGAAGCTTTCTTT. It yields the protein CASSYGQGPEAFF.

V is TRBV6-6 and J is TRBJ1-6; no clear D gene. Trimming took off 8 bases at V and 7 bases at J, with 6 bases between the two ends. Germline V lookup: CDR1 MNHNY, CDR2 SVGAGI (reference sequence). CDR3 size: 11 residues. CDR3 DNA sequence: TGTGCCAGCGGAAACAATTCACCCCTCCACTTT. Its translation: CASGNNSPLHF.

The genes are TRBV18 and TRBJ2-7; 8 bases align to TRBD1. The CDR3 has 15 amino acids. The V gene end was trimmed by 2 bases and the J gene end by 7 bases; junction bases not matched to a gene: 10. In germline, CDR1 is KGHSH, CDR2 LQKENI. The CDR3 region has the DNA TGTGCCAGCTCACCAGGACAGGGACGTTTTGAAGAGCAGTACTTC. This sequence encodes CASSPGQGRFEEQYF. The variable domain in full, with the rest retrieved from reference TRBV18 and TRBJ2-7, is NAGVMQNPRHLVRRRGQEARLRCSPMKGHSHVYWYRQLPEEGLKFMVYLQKENIIDESGMPKERFSAEFPKEGPSILRIQQVVRGDSAAYFCASSPGQGRFEEQYFGPGTRLTVT.

CDR3 nucleotides: TGTGCCAGCAGCTTAGCTAGGGGGGGCTACGAGCAGTACTTC. This translates into CASSLARGGYEQYF. The rearrangement links TRBV11-2 to TRBJ2-7; D is perhaps TRBD2 (7 bases). Germline CDR1 is SGHAT and CDR2 is FQNNGV. CDR3 length: 14 amino acids. V lost 1 base and J lost 3, with 10 bases in between.

The chain links TRBV7-2 to TRBJ2-5; 7 positions agree with TRBD2. The CDR3 is made up of 14 amino acids. J gave up 5 bases and V 5 bases, and 8 bases lay outside the gene matches. Looked up from germline, CDR1 is SGHTA and CDR2 is FQGNSA. The CDR3 loop is CASSQTGLVETQYF. CDR3 nucleotides: TGTGCCAGCAGCCAAACCGGACTAGTGGAGACCCAGTACTTC. The full variable domain, completed using reference TRBV7-2 and TRBJ2-5, is GAGVSQSPSNKVTEKGKDVELRCDPISGHTALYWYRQSLGQGLEFLIYFQGNSAPDKSGLPSDRFSAERTGGSVSTLTIQRTQQEDSAVYLCASSQTGLVETQYFGPGTRLLVL.

V usage is TRBV28 and J usage is TRBJ2-7; tentatively, D is TRBD1 or TRBD2 (6 bases each). This CDR3 is 15 amino acids long. Germline V CDR1 and CDR2: MDHEN, SYDVKM. V was trimmed by 0 bases and J by 0 bases, leaving 9 bases between them. CDR3 DNA: TGTGCCAGCAGTTTATGGAGGGGGGCCTCCTACGAGCAGTACTTC. It encodes CASSLWRGASYEQYF.

V is TRBV7-2 and J is TRBJ2-5, with D perhaps given as TRBD1 or TRBD2 (5 bases each). V lost 0 bases and J 5 bases, leaving 10 bases between the germline ends. The CDR3 is 14 amino acids. Germline V CDR1 and CDR2: SGHTA, FQGNSA. The CDR3 loop is CASSLATGLETQYF. CDR3 DNA: TGTGCCAGCAGCTTAGCGACGGGGCTGGAGACCCAGTACTTC.

The chain uses TRBV29-1 and TRBJ1-5; D is undetermined. CDR3 length equals 13 residues. Germline-derived CDR1 and CDR2 are SQVTM and ANQGSEA. The V end was cut by 0 bases, the J end by 7 bases, with 10 bases between. The CDR3 reads CSVEEWGGQPQHF. CDR3 nucleotides: TGCAGCGTTGAAGAATGGGGTGGACAGCCCCAGCATTTT.

The chain joins TRBV12-3 or TRBV12-4 to TRBJ2-3, with TRBD2 matching 10 bases. Trimming took 10 bases from V and 2 from J; bases not matched to a gene: 3. CDR3 length: 13 residues. The CDR3 DNA sequence: TGTGCCACCCTAGCGGGGGTCACAGATACGCAGTATTTT. It translates to CATLAGVTDTQYF.

This sequence joins TRBV5-4 and TRBJ1-2; D is undetermined. Trimming took off 6 bases at V and 4 bases at J, with 13 bases between the two ends. There are 13 residues in the CDR3. CDR1 is SGHNT and CDR2 is YYREEE in the germline V gene (reference sequence). CDR3 region: CASTPSTSYGYTF. The CDR3 DNA follows: TGTGCCAGCACCCCATCTACAAGCTATGGCTACACCTTC.

This clone was seen a single time. The V and J genes are TRBV7-2 and TRBJ1-1; D call uncertain. The CDR3 loop spans 14 amino acids. Trimming removed 1 base from V and 2 bases from J, with 8 bases in between. Germline CDR1 reads SGHTA; CDR2 reads FQGNSA. For the CDR3, the DNA is TGTGCCAGCAGCTTAGTCGTGTCAAACACTGAAGCTTTCTTT. Its translation: CASSLVVSNTEAFF.